A selection of T cell receptor beta chains follows, all from one sample in a study of T cell clonotyping in hematopoietic cell transplantation. Using immunoSEQ multiplex PCR, the repertoire was profiled, and TCRdb retains in-frame clones only, with some absent. The sample holds 40,000 to 45,000 clones; around 94% are singletons and the top ten take about 0.81%. Sequenced: peripheral blood mononuclear cells. These receptors were collected from a woman aged 45 to 65 in good health. Some clones in this sample may be carry-over from other donors' samples. CDR3s include the opening cysteine and the closing phenylalanine or tryptophan. D genes are given only for firm matches. Rows may omit the clone size; those that give it use once, few, many or a size class.

size | J | D | V | DNA | CDR3
- | TRBJ1-4 | - | TRBV14 | TGTGCCAGCAGCCAGGGTGGGGTTCATGAAAAACTGTTTTTT | CASSQGGVHEKLFF
- | TRBJ2-1 | TRBD1 | TRBV25-1 | TGTGCCAGCAGTGAAGTCGGCAGGGGGTTTTACAATGAGCAGTTCTTC | CASSEVGRGFYNEQFF
- | TRBJ1-6 | - | TRBV4-3 | TGCGCCAGCAGCCAAGATCAGGCAGCCAGGGACTCCTATAATTCACCCCTCCACTTT | CASSQDQAARDSYNSPLHF
once | TRBJ2-7 | - | TRBV9 | TGTGCCAGCAGCGCTTCCGGGAACTCCTACGAGCAGTACTTC | CASSASGNSYEQYF
- | TRBJ1-2 | - | TRBV6-5 | TGTGCCAGCAGTTACTCCCCGGACGGAAGATATGGCTACACCTTC | CASSYSPDGRYGYTF
- | TRBJ1-4 | - | TRBV4-3 | TGCGCCAGCAGCCAAAACCCGGACAGACCTAATGAAAAACTGTTTTTT | CASSQNPDRPNEKLFF
- | TRBJ1-2 | - | TRBV6-1 | TGTGCCAGCAGTGAACTGACACCCTATGGCTACACCTTC | CASSELTPYGYTF
- | TRBJ2-7 | TRBD1 | TRBV25-1 | TGTGCCAGCAGGGACAGGCTCTACGAGCAGTACTTC | CASRDRLYEQYF
few | TRBJ1-5 | - | TRBV18 | TGTGCCAGCTCACCCGACGTATCTCAGCCCCAGCATTTT | CASSPDVSQPQHF
- | TRBJ1-1 | - | TRBV7-9 | TGTGCCAGCAGCCCGGACGGGGGAAAAACTGAAGCTTTCTTT | CASSPDGGKTEAFF
- | TRBJ2-2 | TRBD2 | TRBV19 | TGTGCCAGTAGTAGCGGGGGGGTGTCCGGGGAGCTGTTTTTT | CASSSGGVSGELFF
- | TRBJ1-2 | - | TRBV7-9 | TGTGCCAGCAGCTTAGCGAGGGACTATGGCTACACCTTC | CASSLARDYGYTF
few | TRBJ1-6 | TRBD1 | TRBV27 | TGTGCCAGCAGAAACAGGGACAGCTCCTATAATTCACCCCTCCACTTT | CASRNRDSSYNSPLHF
- | TRBJ2-3 | TRBD2 | TRBV5-1 | TGCGCCAGCAGCTTGACTAGCGCCGACCCCACAGATACGCAGTATTTT | CASSLTSADPTDTQYF
- | TRBJ2-3 | TRBD2 | TRBV7-2 | TGTGCCAGCAGCTTAGTCGGGGGGGGGAACACAGATACGCAGTATTTT | CASSLVGGGNTDTQYF
- | TRBJ2-2 | - | TRBV5-6 | TGTGCCAGCAGCAGTACAGGGAACACCGGGGAGCTGTTTTTT | CASSSTGNTGELFF
- | TRBJ1-5 | - | TRBV15 | TGTGCCACCAGCAGAGACCCGCAGACTAGCAATCAGCCCCAGCATTTT | CATSRDPQTSNQPQHF